Following are 18 T cell receptor beta chains from one sample sequenced in a study of radiation and T cells in renal cell carcinoma. The data were produced by immunoSEQ multiplex PCR, yet TCRdb's version contains in-frame clones alone and is incomplete. Of 30,000 to 40,000 clones listed, about 85% are singletons. Time point indicated: blood 4 weeks post-SBRT, at nephrectomy. Treatment specified: 15 Gy SBRT to primary tumor, nephrectomy 4 weeks later. This sample comprised blood, obtained from a patient whose treatment included radiotherapy and nephrectomy. Source of these receptors: a man aged 60-69 years with renal cell carcinoma.

This clone was seen more than once but under ten times. V gene TRBV30 combines with J gene TRBJ1-5; D is unresolved. This CDR3 region has 12 residues. Germline CDR1 GTSNPN, CDR2 SVGIG (reference sequence). CDR3 loop: CASGSSNQPQHF. In nucleotides, the CDR3 is TGTGCATCCGGGAGTAGCAATCAGCCCCAGCATTTT.

This sequence joins TRBV5-1 and TRBJ1-4, with 9 bases identical to TRBD1. Germline loops: CDR1 SGHRS, CDR2 YFSETQ. The CDR3 contains 15 residues. V gave up 3 bases and J gave up 2 bases; unmatched junction bases: 2. In DNA form, the CDR3 reads TGCGCCAGCAGCTCTACAGGGGGCACTAATGAAAAACTGTTTTTT. This encodes CASSSTGGTNEKLFF.

The V and J genes are TRBV7-2 and TRBJ1-2; D is unresolved. With 1 base removed from V and 2 bases from J, the gap between germline ends came to 8 bases. This CDR3 has 14 amino acids. Germline lookup yields CDR1 SGHTA and CDR2 FQGNSA. Written as DNA, the CDR3 is TGTGCCAGCAGCTTAGTGGGGTGGAACTATGGCTACACCTTC. Translated, it gives CASSLVGWNYGYTF. Together with reference TRBV7-2 and TRBJ1-2, the CDR3 gives the full variable domain: GAGVSQSPSNKVTEKGKDVELRCDPISGHTALYWYRQSLGQGLEFLIYFQGNSAPDKSGLPSDRFSAERTGGSVSTLTIQRTQQEDSAVYLCASSLVGWNYGYTFGSGTRLTVV.

The J gene is TRBJ1-1, the V gene TRBV9, with D uncertain. The CDR3 runs 15 residues. The V gene's germline CDR1 is SGDLS and CDR2 YYNGEE. V was shortened by 4 bases and J by 1 base, with 14 bases between the two germline ends. The CDR3 DNA sequence: TGTGCCAGCAGCCGCGGAGCGGCACAGAACACTGAAGCTTTCTTT. Protein product: CASSRGAAQNTEAFF.

This chain connects TRBV6-5 to TRBJ2-3, with unresolved D. Trimming left V 0 bases short and J 5 bases short, with 3 bases between. Germline lookup yields CDR1 MNHEY and CDR2 SVGAGI. The CDR3 has 12 residues. The CDR3 coding sequence is TGTGCCAGCAGTTACTCGGGAGATACGCAGTATTTT. This sequence encodes CASSYSGDTQYF.

The chain uses TRBV7-3 and TRBJ2-3; 8 bases line up with TRBD2. The V segment lost 4 bases and the J segment 3 bases; nucleotides outside the gene matches: 6. The germline V gene encodes CDR1 SGHTA and CDR2 FQGTGA. This CDR3 is 15 amino acids long. The CDR3 DNA reads as TGTGCCAGCAGCTCCTCGACTAGCGTAACAGATACGCAGTATTTT. Its protein is CASSSSTSVTDTQYF. The whole variable domain, filled in from reference TRBV7-3 and TRBJ2-3, reads GAGVSQTPSNKVTEKGKYVELRCDPISGHTALYWYRQSLGQGPEFLIYFQGTGAADDSGLPNDRFFAVRPEGSVSTLKIQRTERGDSAVYLCASSSSTSVTDTQYFGPGTRLTVL.

The chain links TRBV7-6 to TRBJ1-2; TRBD1 is a possible D gene (5 bases). Germline assignment: CDR1 SGHVS and CDR2 FNYEAQ. The CDR3 sequence is 14 residues long. V was shortened by 5 bases and J by 6 bases, with 16 bases between the two germline ends. CDR3 region: CASSPAAMGDGYTF. The DNA for the CDR3 is TGTGCCAGCAGCCCAGCCGCTATGGGGGATGGCTACACCTTC.

J is TRBJ1-1 and V is TRBV5-1; 8 nucleotides match TRBD1. V dropped 4 bases and J dropped 3; count of bases not matched to a gene: 5. Germline-derived CDR1 and CDR2 are SGHRS and YFSETQ. The CDR3 is 14 residues long. CDR3 region: CASSLTGVYTEAFF. The CDR3 coding sequence is TGCGCCAGCAGCCTGACAGGGGTGTACACTGAAGCTTTCTTT.

For this clone: A far bigger clonotype differs at one base, so this is likely a read error. This chain connects TRBV7-7 to TRBJ1-1; D is undetermined. CDR3 size: 12 residues. From germline, CDR1 is SSHAT and CDR2 FNYEAQ (reference sequence). CDR3 in DNA: TGTGCTAGCAGCTTGGATGGTCGAGGAGCTTTCTTT. This codes for CASSLDGRGAFF. Drawing the rest from reference TRBV7-7 and TRBJ1-1, the complete variable domain is GAGVSQSPRYKVTKRGQDVTLRCDPISSHATLYWYQQALGQGPEFLTYFNYEAQPDKSGLPSDRFSAERPEGSISTLTIQRTEQRDSAMYRCASSLDGRGAFFGQGTRLTVV.

The chain employs TRBV27 and TRBJ2-3, with 12 positions matching TRBD2. Germline lookup yields CDR1 MNHEY and CDR2 SMNVEV (reference sequence). Losses at the gene ends were 4 bases for V and 3 bases for J; bases not matched to a gene: 8. CDR3 length: 17 amino acids. CDR3 protein: CASSSPLTSGGTDTQYF. In DNA, the CDR3 is TGTGCCAGCAGTTCACCCCTGACTAGCGGGGGTACAGATACGCAGTATTTT.

The gene calls are TRBV5-4 and TRBJ2-1; 10 bases fit TRBD2. Trimming cost V 0 bases and J 14 bases; bases outside gene matches: 14. CDR1 is SGHNT and CDR2 is YYREEE in the germline V gene (reference sequence). The CDR3 has 16 amino acids. The CDR3 loop is CASSLGRASGSLGEFF. The CDR3 bases are TGTGCCAGCAGCTTGGGTAGGGCTAGCGGGAGTCTTGGTGAGTTCTTC. The full variable domain, completed using reference TRBV5-4 and TRBJ2-1, is ETGVTQSPTHLIKTRGQQVTLRCSSQSGHNTVSWYQQALGQGPQFIFQYYREEENGRGNFPPRFSGLQFPNYSSELNVNALELDDSALYLCASSLGRASGSLGEFFGPGTRLTVL.

The count of this clone is one. CDR3 protein: CASSLGTYYNEQFF. The CDR3, as DNA: TGTGCCAGCAGCTTAGGGACTTACTACAATGAGCAGTTCTTC. This sequence joins TRBV7-8 and TRBJ2-1; D is perhaps TRBD2 (5 bases). CDR3 length: 14 amino acids. Trimming removed 1 base at V and 3 bases at J, with 7 bases between. Germline-derived CDR1 and CDR2 are SGHVS and FQNEAQ.

V is TRBV2 and J is TRBJ2-3; D is perhaps TRBD2 (6 bases). Germline V gene sequence: CDR1 SNHLY, CDR2 FYNNEI. Trimming took 2 bases from V and 5 from J, leaving 14 bases between them. The length of the CDR3 is 15 residues. CDR3 in amino acids: CASSETWEAGDTQYF. Here the CDR3 DNA reads TGTGCCAGCAGTGAAACTTGGGAAGCGGGAGATACGCAGTATTTT.

The chain uses TRBV6-5 and TRBJ2-7; D perhaps matches TRBD1 (5 bases). The CDR3 totals 12 residues. Trimming removed 6 bases from V and 5 bases from J, with 11 bases in between. Germline-derived CDR1 and CDR2 are MNHEY and SVGAGI. The CDR3 nucleotides are TGTGCCAGCAGCAAGGACATCCACGAGCAGTACTTC. Translation gives CASSKDIHEQYF.

This CDR3 reads CASSLMAAGGGTDTQYF. CDR3 coding DNA: TGTGCCAGCAGCTTAATGGCAGCGGGAGGGGGCACAGATACGCAGTATTTT. The V and J genes are TRBV7-3 and TRBJ2-3, with 10 positions matching TRBD2. There are 17 residues in the CDR3. J gave up 1 base and V 1 base, and 5 bases lay outside the gene matches. Germline values: CDR1 SGHTA, CDR2 FQGTGA. The entire variable domain, with the rest obtained from reference TRBV7-3 and TRBJ2-3, is as follows: GAGVSQTPSNKVTEKGKYVELRCDPISGHTALYWYRQSLGQGPEFLIYFQGTGAADDSGLPNDRFFAVRPEGSVSTLKIQRTERGDSAVYLCASSLMAAGGGTDTQYFGPGTRLTVL.

The chain combines TRBV18 with TRBJ1-1, with TRBD1 matching over 7 bases. Trimming cost V 2 bases and J 5 bases; bases outside gene matches: 11. The CDR3 extends over 16 amino acids. Per the germline V gene, CDR1 is KGHSH and CDR2 is LQKENI. This CDR3 is CASSPIRDPGGTEAFF. Written as DNA, the CDR3 is TGTGCCAGCTCACCAATTCGTGACCCAGGGGGAACTGAAGCTTTCTTT.

This sequence joins TRBV11-2 and TRBJ2-3; no definite D call. Trimming pared 3 bases from V and 0 bases from J, leaving 4 bases between. Per germline, CDR1 SGHAT and CDR2 FQNNGV. The CDR3 length is 13 residues. CDR3 amino acids: CASSFQSTDTQYF. CDR3 DNA sequence: TGTGCCAGCAGCTTCCAGAGCACAGATACGCAGTATTTT.

The chain combines TRBV10-3 with TRBJ2-7; D possibly uses TRBD1 or TRBD2 (5 bases each). Germline V CDR1 and CDR2: ENHRY, SYGVKD. V was pared by 2 bases and J by 2 bases, with 13 bases between. The length of the CDR3 is 15 residues. The CDR3 spells CAISEEGRVAYEQYF. The DNA for the CDR3 is TGTGCCATCAGTGAGGAGGGCAGGGTAGCCTACGAGCAGTACTTC.